This T cell receptor beta chain originates from a study of beta chain features in type 1 diabetes. For the study at large: Summed over all samples, the examined sorted cells came to fewer than 120,000,000.

The authors reverse transcribed all of the isolated RNA, so sequencing captured expressed TCRB transcripts. Measured with immunoSEQ multiplex PCR; TCRdb has only the in-frame clones, and not every one. The table lists 110,000 to 150,000 clones, 9.2% of them singletons, with around 0.7% in the top ten. Donors contributed one heparinised blood draw apiece, averaging around 100 mL. Naive, central memory, regulatory and stem cell-like memory cells within the CD4+ compartment were sorted using CD45RO/CCR7/CD25/CD127/CD95/CD27. V dropped 3 bases and J dropped 4; count of bases not matched to a gene: 6. The length of the CDR3 is 15 residues. The germline V gene encodes CDR1 SGHVS and CDR2 FNYEAQ.

The material sequenced was central memory CD4+ T cells from blood. This TCR was recovered from a young man in good health. This chain connects TRBV7-6 to TRBJ2-7; TRBD1 aligns across 10 bases. The CDR3 sequence: CASSFRPGQGYEQYF. The CDR3 DNA reads TGTGCCAGCAGCTTCCGACCGGGACAGGGGTACGAGCAGTACTTC.